The table lists the clone carrying this T cell receptor (beta chain) with many counts. Antigen unknown. The sample comes from a study of identical twins. V lost 6 bases, J lost 9 bases, and 12 bases lay in between. The CDR3 has 13 amino acids. TCRdb reprocessed the 5' RACE reads with MiXCR, giving one entry per CDR3 protein. This table holds 640,000 or so distinct CDR3 sequences, 6% to 6.5% found once. Healthy Caucasian individuals made up all the donors. Notes on the study in general: While abundant cord blood beta clonotypes carried fewer insertions, memory repertoires showed no such pattern. Rather than following the same donors, the conclusions depended on cross-sectional statistical analysis.

Sequencing was done on a sample of naive T cells sorted from blood. The receptor was isolated from a man younger than 35 in good health. The genes are TRBV12-3 or TRBV12-4 and TRBJ1-6; no definite D call. CDR3 nucleotide sequence: TGTGCCAGCAGCATGAGATGGGGTTCACCCCTCCACTTT. This encodes CASSMRWGSPLHF.